This T cell receptor beta chain emerged from a study of T cell changes during pregnancy in multiple sclerosis. The germline V gene has CDR1 MNHEY and CDR2 SVGAGI. This CDR3 is 12 amino acids long. V shed 6 bases and J shed 7 bases, with 12 bases lying between them. The table came from immunoSEQ multiplex PCR; TCRdb's copy has only in-frame clones and leaves some out. The repertoire includes approximately 17,000 clones, roughly four fifths of them detected once, and 9% to 10% sits in the top ten. The source was CD8+ T cells from peripheral blood mononuclear cells, collected in the second trimester of pregnancy. The sequence was collected from a female donor in good health, enrolled as a control in a pregnancy study. This chain uses TRBV6-5 with TRBJ2-5; D not certain. The chain's CDR3 is CASSPSYGTQYF. The DNA for the CDR3 is TGTGCCAGCAGCCCCTCGTACGGGACCCAGTACTTC.